A single sample gave rise to the 31 T cell receptor beta chains below, sequenced in a study of blood T cell repertoires in COVID-19. Clones were read by immunoSEQ multiplex PCR, and TCRdb kept only the in-frame ones, dropping some. The table has around 270,000 clones, 80% to 90% seen once. Sequenced sample: PBMCs or T cells enriched from blood (not recorded which). These receptors all come from a woman under 40 who had recovered from COVID-19.

This clone appeared once. The gene calls are TRBV10-3 and TRBJ1-2, with unresolved D. CDR3 length: 14 amino acids. Trimming removed 3 bases at V and 4 bases at J, with 12 bases between. The germline CDR1 and CDR2 sequences are ENHRY and SYGVKD. This chain's CDR3 is CAISDLREVYGYTF. In DNA, the CDR3 is TGTGCCATCAGTGATCTTAGGGAGGTCTATGGCTACACCTTC.

The rearrangement joins TRBV5-4 to TRBJ2-1; D is uncertain. The germline V and J ends were trimmed by 0 bases and 2 bases, with 9 bases remaining between them. CDR1 and CDR2 (germline): SGHNT, YYREEE (reference sequence). CDR3 size: 15 residues. CDR3: CASSLESTTYNEQFF. The CDR3 DNA reads as TGTGCCAGCAGCTTGGAGAGTACCACCTACAATGAGCAGTTCTTC.

This clone showed up just a few times. This chain connects TRBV6-6 to TRBJ1-5, with D maybe TRBD1 (5 bases). In germline, CDR1 is MNHNY, CDR2 SVGAGI (reference sequence). V was pared by 6 bases and J by 6 bases, with 36 bases between. The CDR3 length is 21 residues. The CDR3 DNA sequence: TGTGCCAGCAGCCCCGGCCAAAGCCCGGGACGGTCCCCTCGGGGGATTCAGCCCCAGCATTTT. Its translation: CASSPGQSPGRSPRGIQPQHF.

The chain couples TRBV14 to TRBJ1-4; D unresolved. V was cut by 4 bases and J by 1 base, with 10 bases left in between. CDR1 is SGHDN and CDR2 is FVKESK in the germline V gene. The CDR3 sequence is 15 residues long. The CDR3: CASSLARGTNEKLFF. The CDR3 DNA reads as TGTGCCAGCAGCCTCGCCCGGGGAACTAATGAAAAACTGTTTTTT. Looking up the rest from reference TRBV14 and TRBJ1-4 gives the full variable domain: EAGVTQFPSHSVIEKGQTVTLRCDPISGHDNLYWYRRVMGKEIKFLLHFVKESKQDESGMPNNRFLAERTGGTYSTLKVQPAELEDSGVYFCASSLARGTNEKLFFGSGTQLSVL.

This chain uses TRBV7-8 with TRBJ1-4, with D maybe TRBD1 (5 bases). The V gene's germline CDR1 is SGHVS and CDR2 FQNEAQ. Trimming cost V 1 base and J 6 bases, with 15 bases left between them. The length of the CDR3 is 16 residues. The CDR3, as DNA: TGTGCCAGCAGCTTAGTCGGGGGGTGGTCCGATGAAAAACTGTTTTTT. As protein: CASSLVGGWSDEKLFF.

J is TRBJ2-2 and V is TRBV24-1, with TRBD1 matching 7 bases. The CDR3 contains 17 residues. The V gene end was trimmed by 0 bases and the J gene end by 3 bases; junction bases not matched to a gene: 6. Germline lookup yields CDR1 KGHDR and CDR2 SFDVKD. The CDR3 coding sequence is TGTGCCACCAGTGATTTGCCCCGGGACAGCCACACCGGGGAGCTGTTTTTT. As protein: CATSDLPRDSHTGELFF.

V usage is TRBV12-5 and J usage is TRBJ1-2; TRBD1 matches 8 bases. The CDR3 runs 13 residues. Trimming cost V 4 bases and J 7 bases; bases outside gene matches: 5. CDR1 and CDR2 from the germline V gene are LGHNT and FRNRAP. CDR3 sequence reads: CASGSPDRAGYTF. DNA of the CDR3: TGTGCTAGTGGTTCCCCGGACAGGGCTGGCTACACCTTC.

The chain has TRBV20-1 and TRBJ2-1, with D possibly matching TRBD2 (6 bases). V was clipped by 6 bases and J by 10 bases, with 10 bases between them. CDR1 is DFQATT, CDR2 SNEGSKA, per germline (reference sequence). There are 10 residues in the CDR3. CDR3 in amino acids: CSATGLEQFF. DNA of the CDR3: TGCAGTGCGACGGGACTGGAGCAGTTCTTC.

This sequence joins TRBV19 and TRBJ1-5; no reliable D call. The CDR3 is 15 amino acids. Trimming cost V 1 base and J 7 bases, with 14 bases left between them. Germline CDR1 and CDR2: LNHDA and SQIVND (reference sequence). The CDR3 coding sequence is TGTGCCAGTAGTATAGTGGAGGGAATTGGGCAGCCCCAGCATTTT. This codes for CASSIVEGIGQPQHF.

This chain links TRBV7-6 with TRBJ2-5; 11 bases map to TRBD2. V lost 6 bases to trimming and J lost 2 bases; unmatched junction nucleotides: 20. The CDR3 covers 20 residues. Germline CDR1 is SGHVS and CDR2 is FNYEAQ. The CDR3 reads CASRPTTPGSSGGPQETQYF. The CDR3 DNA follows: TGTGCCAGCAGACCAACCACCCCCGGATCTAGCGGGGGGCCTCAAGAGACCCAGTACTTC.

V and J are TRBV28 and TRBJ1-1, with D uncertain. CDR1 MDHEN and CDR2 SYDVKM come from the germline V gene. The CDR3 runs 16 residues. Trimming shortened V by 8 bases and J by 1 base, and 20 bases separated the two germline ends. The CDR3 DNA reads TGTGCCAGCCTGGTATCCTGGGGAGCTCAGAACACTGAAGCTTTCTTT. Its translation: CASLVSWGAQNTEAFF.

The rearrangement joins TRBV6-1 to TRBJ2-3; 8 bases fit TRBD2. CDR3 length: 17 residues. V shed 2 bases and J 1 base; nucleotides not matched to a gene: 8. Germline V gene sequence: CDR1 MNHNS, CDR2 SASEGT. Here the CDR3 reads CASSESSPRGGTDTQYF. Written as DNA, the CDR3 is TGTGCCAGCAGTGAATCCTCCCCGCGGGGGGGCACAGATACGCAGTATTTT.

V is TRBV15 and J is TRBJ1-5; tentative D call: TRBD1 (5 bases). The CDR3 covers 15 residues. The V gene's germline CDR1 is LNHNV and CDR2 YYDKDF (reference sequence). V was shortened by 0 bases and J by 5 bases, with 11 bases between the two germline ends. This CDR3 reads CATSRESGGDQPQHF. CDR3 nucleotides: TGTGCCACCAGCAGAGAGTCTGGGGGGGATCAGCCCCAGCATTTT.

The J gene is TRBJ1-2, the V gene TRBV19; D is perhaps TRBD1 (5 bases). CDR1 is LNHDA, CDR2 SQIVND, per germline (reference sequence). This CDR3 is built from 15 residues. V was trimmed by 7 bases and J by 5 bases, leaving 20 bases between them. CDR3 bases: TGTGCCAGTAAGGGGACTAATGGCTTGATGTATGGCTACACCTTC. Translating gives CASKGTNGLMYGYTF.

The chain joins TRBV7-2 to TRBJ2-5; a possible D gene is TRBD1 (5 bases). V lost 1 base, J lost 2 bases, and 11 bases lay in between. Per the germline V gene, CDR1 is SGHTA and CDR2 is FQGNSA. The CDR3 spans 15 residues. This CDR3 is CASSLGGRVQETQYF. In nucleotides, the CDR3 is TGTGCCAGCAGCTTAGGTGGCAGGGTTCAAGAGACCCAGTACTTC.

The chain joins TRBV6-1 to TRBJ1-2, with a tentative D call TRBD1 (5 bases). This CDR3 contains 19 residues. The germline CDR1 and CDR2 sequences are MNHNS and SASEGT. Deletions cut 0 bases from V and 0 bases from J, with 20 bases between. Here the CDR3 reads CASSEARGGYYLANYGYTF. CDR3 nucleotide sequence: TGTGCCAGCAGTGAAGCCCGGGGGGGGTACTATTTAGCTAACTATGGCTACACCTTC.

The chain recombines TRBV7-9 with TRBJ1-5; D possibly corresponds to TRBD1 (5 bases). This CDR3 has 16 residues. The germline gives CDR1 SEHNR, CDR2 FQNEAQ (reference sequence). Trimming removed 0 bases at V and 0 bases at J, with 9 bases between. The CDR3 coding sequence is TGTGCCAGCAGCTTAGCCGGGGGGGGTAGCAATCAGCCCCAGCATTTT. Amino acid sequence: CASSLAGGGSNQPQHF.

The chain combines TRBV6-5 with TRBJ2-2; 11 nucleotides line up with TRBD2. Germline CDR1 reads MNHEY; CDR2 reads SVGAGI. V lost 6 bases and J lost 7; bases outside the gene matches: 7. The CDR3 spans 15 residues. Here the CDR3 DNA reads TGTGCCAGCAGAGTACTAGCGGGAGACCTCGGGGAGCTGTTTTTT. Residues: CASRVLAGDLGELFF.

The chain employs TRBV7-9 and TRBJ2-7; D is perhaps TRBD1 (5 bases). The CDR3 length is 18 residues. V was shortened by 4 bases and J by 0 bases, with 22 bases between the two germline ends. Germline assignment: CDR1 SEHNR and CDR2 FQNEAQ (reference sequence). The DNA for the CDR3 is TGTGCCAGCAGCTCCGACCTAATGGCAGGGCCCCACTCCTACGAGCAGTACTTC. Amino acids: CASSSDLMAGPHSYEQYF.

This chain uses TRBV13 with TRBJ2-7, with D unresolved. Trimming pared 1 base from V and 5 bases from J, leaving 6 bases between. The CDR3 spans 12 residues. Looked up from germline, CDR1 is PRHDT and CDR2 is FYEKMQ (reference sequence). The CDR3 region is CASSLVSDEQYF. The DNA for the CDR3 is TGTGCCAGCAGCTTAGTCAGTGACGAGCAGTACTTC.

The V gene is TRBV5-1, the J gene TRBJ2-2; maybe TRBD2 (6 bases). Germline CDR1 is SGHRS and CDR2 is YFSETQ. Trimming cost V 0 bases and J 4 bases, with 10 bases left between them. The CDR3 sequence is 15 residues long. CDR3 sequence: CASSLGRAATGELFF. The CDR3 DNA is TGCGCCAGCAGCTTGGGGAGGGCGGCCACCGGGGAGCTGTTTTTT.

A few counts support this clone. This chain links TRBV28 with TRBJ1-5, with D uncertain. V was cut by 4 bases and J by 0 bases, with 10 bases left in between. The CDR3 spans 15 residues. CDR1 is MDHEN, CDR2 SYDVKM, per germline. CDR3 sequence (DNA): TGTGCCAGCAGTTGGGAGACTTATAGCAATCAGCCCCAGCATTTT. Translated: CASSWETYSNQPQHF.

V gene TRBV6-6 combines with J gene TRBJ2-7, with D possibly matching TRBD1 (6 bases). Germline V gene sequence: CDR1 MNHNY, CDR2 SVGAGI (reference sequence). The CDR3 covers 14 residues. V lost 2 bases to trimming and J lost 2 bases, with 10 bases between them. The CDR3 DNA reads TGTGCCAGCAGTTACGTCCAGGGGCCCTACGAGCAGTACTTC. Its translation: CASSYVQGPYEQYF.

The V and J genes are TRBV28 and TRBJ2-5, with 10 positions matching TRBD1. The CDR3 has 15 amino acids. V shed 8 bases and J 2 bases; nucleotides not matched to a gene: 8. CDR1 is MDHEN, CDR2 SYDVKM, per germline. The CDR3 loop is CASDRTGGGQETQYF. The CDR3 nucleotides are TGTGCCAGCGATCGGACAGGGGGGGGGCAAGAGACCCAGTACTTC.

The chain has TRBV12-3 or TRBV12-4 and TRBJ1-6; 7 nucleotides match TRBD1. Trimming removed 3 bases from V and 11 bases from J; junction bases left unmatched: 4. The CDR3 loop spans 13 amino acids. The DNA for the CDR3 is TGTGCCAGCAGTTTTGGGACAGCGACACCCCTCCACTTT. Encoded protein: CASSFGTATPLHF.

The V call is TRBV18, the J call TRBJ2-7; TRBD2 is a possible D gene (5 bases). Per the germline V gene, CDR1 is KGHSH and CDR2 is LQKENI. The V and J ends lost 2 bases and 3 bases respectively, with 14 bases between them. This CDR3 comprises 15 residues. The CDR3 is CASSPRGSDLYEQYF. The CDR3 nucleotides read TGTGCCAGCTCACCAAGAGGGTCCGACCTCTACGAGCAGTACTTC.

V gene TRBV28 combines with J gene TRBJ1-3; D call uncertain. The CDR3 has 15 amino acids. V lost 4 bases and J lost 0, with 10 bases in between. Germline values: CDR1 MDHEN, CDR2 SYDVKM. The CDR3 sequence is CASSSGFDSGNTIYF. As DNA, the CDR3 is TGTGCCAGCAGTTCCGGGTTCGACTCTGGAAACACCATATATTTT.

This clone was recorded once. This chain joins TRBV19 and TRBJ1-5; D is undetermined. V was cut by 4 bases and J by 6 bases, with 13 bases left in between. The CDR3 contains 14 residues. Germline V gene lookup returns CDR1 LNHDA and CDR2 SQIVND (reference sequence). The CDR3 here is CASSSPSSGQPQHF. CDR3 DNA sequence: TGTGCCAGTAGTAGCCCTTCCTCCGGTCAGCCCCAGCATTTT.

The chain has TRBV6-4 and TRBJ2-2; 8 positions agree with TRBD2. This CDR3 comprises 16 residues. V lost 2 bases and J lost 3; bases outside the gene matches: 5. CDR1 and CDR2 (germline): MRHNA, SNTAGT. CDR3: CASSDVGTRDTGELFF. CDR3 sequence (DNA): TGTGCCAGCAGTGACGTGGGGACTAGGGACACCGGGGAGCTGTTTTTT.

This chain connects TRBV30 to TRBJ2-2; 7 nucleotides align to TRBD1. With 2 bases clipped from V and 5 bases from J, the junction kept 8 bases outside the gene matches. This CDR3 has 15 residues. Looked up from germline, CDR1 is GTSNPN and CDR2 is SVGIG (reference sequence). Here the CDR3 DNA reads TGTGCCTGGAGTCGGACAGGATCTCGGACCGGGGAGCTGTTTTTT. As protein: CAWSRTGSRTGELFF.

CDR3 coding DNA: TGTGCCAGCAGCCCCTTTGGGGGGAGAAGCACCGGGGAGCTGTTTTTT. Amino acids: CASSPFGGRSTGELFF. V gene TRBV11-2 combines with J gene TRBJ2-2; the D gene is possibly TRBD2 (6 bases). With 5 bases removed from V and 4 bases from J, the gap between germline ends came to 17 bases. From germline, CDR1 is SGHAT and CDR2 FQNNGV. The CDR3 runs 16 residues.